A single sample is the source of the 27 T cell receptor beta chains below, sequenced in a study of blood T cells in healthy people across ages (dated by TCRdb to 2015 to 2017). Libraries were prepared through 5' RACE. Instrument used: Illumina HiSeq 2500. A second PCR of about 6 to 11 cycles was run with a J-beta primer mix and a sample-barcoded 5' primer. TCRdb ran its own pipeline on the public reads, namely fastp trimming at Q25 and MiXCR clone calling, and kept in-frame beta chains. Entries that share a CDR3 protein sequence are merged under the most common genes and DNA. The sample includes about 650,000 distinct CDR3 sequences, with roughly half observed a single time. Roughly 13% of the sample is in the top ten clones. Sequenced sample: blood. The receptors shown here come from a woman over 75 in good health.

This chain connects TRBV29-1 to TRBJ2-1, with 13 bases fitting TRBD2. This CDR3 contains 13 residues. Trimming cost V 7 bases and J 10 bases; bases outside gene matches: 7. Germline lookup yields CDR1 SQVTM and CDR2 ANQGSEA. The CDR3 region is CSAPRGLAGEQFF. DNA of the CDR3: TGCAGCGCCCCCCGGGGACTAGCGGGAGAGCAGTTCTTC.

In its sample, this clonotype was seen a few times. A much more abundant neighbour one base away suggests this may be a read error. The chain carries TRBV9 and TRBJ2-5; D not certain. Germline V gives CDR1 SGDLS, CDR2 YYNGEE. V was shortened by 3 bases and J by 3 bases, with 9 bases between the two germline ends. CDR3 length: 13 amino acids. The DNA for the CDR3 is TGTGCCAGCAGCGGATCTGATAAAGAGACCCAGTACTTC. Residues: CASSGSDKETQYF. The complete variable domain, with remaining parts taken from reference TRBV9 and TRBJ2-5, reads DSGVTQTPKHLITATGQRVTLRCSPRSGDLSVYWYQQSLDQGLQFLIQYYNGEERAKGNILERFSAQQFPDLHSELNLSSLELGDSALYFCASSGSDKETQYFGPGTRLLVL.

The CDR3: CASRTDGTAYNSPLHF. CDR3 bases: TGTGCCAGCAGAACAGATGGGACAGCCTATAATTCACCCCTCCACTTT. V and J are TRBV28 and TRBJ1-6; 7 bases are shared with TRBD1. Germline V lookup: CDR1 MDHEN, CDR2 SYDVKM. The CDR3 consists of 16 residues. Trimming removed 6 bases from V and 2 bases from J; junction bases left unmatched: 7.

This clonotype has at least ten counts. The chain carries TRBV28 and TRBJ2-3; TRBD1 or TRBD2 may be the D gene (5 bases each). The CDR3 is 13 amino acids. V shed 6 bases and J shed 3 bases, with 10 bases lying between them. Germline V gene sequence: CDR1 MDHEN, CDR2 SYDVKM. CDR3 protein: CASRLGATDTQYF. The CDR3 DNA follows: TGTGCCAGCAGACTAGGGGCGACAGATACGCAGTATTTT.

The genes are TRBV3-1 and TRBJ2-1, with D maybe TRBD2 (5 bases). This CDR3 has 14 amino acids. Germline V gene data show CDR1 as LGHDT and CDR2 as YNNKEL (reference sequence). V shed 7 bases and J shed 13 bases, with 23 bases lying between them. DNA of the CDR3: TGTGCCAGCACCATACAACTAGAGAGAGAGACCCAGTTCTTC. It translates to CASTIQLERETQFF.

The CDR3 loop reads CASSLSGDRTDTQYF. The CDR3 region has the DNA TGTGCCAGCAGCTTAAGTGGGGACCGCACAGATACGCAGTATTTT. The chain employs TRBV7-3 and TRBJ2-3; D may be TRBD1 or TRBD2 (5 bases each). The CDR3 runs 15 residues. Germline V gene lookup returns CDR1 SGHTA and CDR2 FQGTGA. V dropped 1 base and J dropped 1 base, with 9 bases sitting between them.

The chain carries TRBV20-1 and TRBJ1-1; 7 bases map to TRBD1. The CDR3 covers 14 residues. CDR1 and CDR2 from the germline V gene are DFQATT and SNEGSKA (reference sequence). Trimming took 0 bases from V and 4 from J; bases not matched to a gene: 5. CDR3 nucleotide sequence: TGCAGTGCTAGAGATAGGCAGGGGGGCACTGAAGCTTTCTTT. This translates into CSARDRQGGTEAFF.

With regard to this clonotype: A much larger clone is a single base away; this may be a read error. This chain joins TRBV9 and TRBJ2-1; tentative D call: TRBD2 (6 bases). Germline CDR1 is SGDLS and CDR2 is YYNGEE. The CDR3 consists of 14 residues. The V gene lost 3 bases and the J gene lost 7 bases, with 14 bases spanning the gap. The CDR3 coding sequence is TGTGCCAGCAGCGGCACCAGGACTACAAATGAGCAGTTCTTC. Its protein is CASSGTRTTNEQFF. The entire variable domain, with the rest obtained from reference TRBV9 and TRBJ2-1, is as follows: DSGVTQTPKHLITATGQRVTLRCSPRSGDLSVYWYQQSLDQGLQFLIQYYNGEERAKGNILERFSAQQFPDLHSELNLSSLELGDSALYFCASSGTRTTNEQFFGPGTRLTVL.

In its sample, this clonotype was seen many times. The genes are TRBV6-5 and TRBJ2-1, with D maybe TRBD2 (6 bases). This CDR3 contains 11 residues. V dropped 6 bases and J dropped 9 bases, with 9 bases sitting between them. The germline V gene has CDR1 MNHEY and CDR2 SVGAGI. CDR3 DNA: TGTGCCAGCAGGACAGCGGGTGAGCAGTTCTTC. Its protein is CASRTAGEQFF.

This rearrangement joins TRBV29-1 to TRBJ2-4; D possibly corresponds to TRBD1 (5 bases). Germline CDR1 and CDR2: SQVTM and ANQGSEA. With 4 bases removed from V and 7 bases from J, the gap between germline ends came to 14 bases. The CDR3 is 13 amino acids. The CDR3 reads CSVGGTQGNIQYF. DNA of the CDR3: TGCAGCGTTGGGGGCACCCAAGGGAACATTCAGTACTTC.

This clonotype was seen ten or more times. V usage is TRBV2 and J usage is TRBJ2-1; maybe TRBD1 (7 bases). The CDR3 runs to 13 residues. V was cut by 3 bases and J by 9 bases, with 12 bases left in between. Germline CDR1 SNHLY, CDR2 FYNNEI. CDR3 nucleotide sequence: TGTGCCAGCAGTGACAGGGGGGACGGTGAGCAGTTCTTC. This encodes CASSDRGDGEQFF. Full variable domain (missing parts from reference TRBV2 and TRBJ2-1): EPEVTQTPSHQVTQMGQEVILRCVPISNHLYFYWYRQILGQKVEFLVSFYNNEISEKSEIFDDQFSVERPDGSNFTLKIRSTKLEDSAMYFCASSDRGDGEQFFGPGTRLTVL.

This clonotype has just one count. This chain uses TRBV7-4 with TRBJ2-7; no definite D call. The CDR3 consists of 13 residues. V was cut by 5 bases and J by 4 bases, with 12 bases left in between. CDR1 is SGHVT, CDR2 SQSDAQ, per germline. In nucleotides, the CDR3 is TGTGCCAGCAGCCCAACCCGCAGTTACGAGCAGTACTTC. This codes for CASSPTRSYEQYF. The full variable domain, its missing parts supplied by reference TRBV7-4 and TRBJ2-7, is GAGVSQSPRYKVAKRGRDVALRCDSISGHVTLYWYRQTLGQGSEVLTYSQSDAQRDKSGRPSGRFSAERPERSVSTLKIQRTEQGDSAVYLCASSPTRSYEQYFGPGTRLTVT.

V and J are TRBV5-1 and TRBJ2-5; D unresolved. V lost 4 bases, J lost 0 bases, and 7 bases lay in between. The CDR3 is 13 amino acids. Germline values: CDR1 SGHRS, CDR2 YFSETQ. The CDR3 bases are TGCGCCAGCAGCACCGAGAACCAAGAGACCCAGTACTTC. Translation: CASSTENQETQYF.

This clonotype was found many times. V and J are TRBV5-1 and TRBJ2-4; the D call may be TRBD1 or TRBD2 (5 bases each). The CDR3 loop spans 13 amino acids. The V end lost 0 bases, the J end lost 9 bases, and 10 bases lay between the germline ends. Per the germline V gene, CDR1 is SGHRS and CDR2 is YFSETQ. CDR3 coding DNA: TGCGCCAGCAGCTTGGTGGGACGGGGCATTCAGTACTTC. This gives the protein CASSLVGRGIQYF.

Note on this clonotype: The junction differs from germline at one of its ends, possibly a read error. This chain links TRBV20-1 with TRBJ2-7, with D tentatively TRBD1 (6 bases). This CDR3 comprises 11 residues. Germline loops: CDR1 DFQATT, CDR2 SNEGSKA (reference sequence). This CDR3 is CSAKRDNEQNF. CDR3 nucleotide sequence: TGCAGTGCAAAAAGGGACAACGAGCAGAACTTC.

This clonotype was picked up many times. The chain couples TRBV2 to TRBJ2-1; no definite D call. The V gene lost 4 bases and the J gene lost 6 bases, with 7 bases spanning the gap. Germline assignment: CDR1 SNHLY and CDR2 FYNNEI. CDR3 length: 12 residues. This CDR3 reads CASSVRSNEQFF. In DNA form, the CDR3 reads TGTGCCAGCAGTGTGCGGAGCAATGAGCAGTTCTTC.

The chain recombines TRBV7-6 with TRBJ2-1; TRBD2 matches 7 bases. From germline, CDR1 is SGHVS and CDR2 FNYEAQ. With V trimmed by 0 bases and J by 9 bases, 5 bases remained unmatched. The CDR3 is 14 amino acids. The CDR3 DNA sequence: TGTGCCAGCAGCTTAGCGGGAGGGGAGGGTGAGCAGTTCTTC. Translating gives CASSLAGGEGEQFF.

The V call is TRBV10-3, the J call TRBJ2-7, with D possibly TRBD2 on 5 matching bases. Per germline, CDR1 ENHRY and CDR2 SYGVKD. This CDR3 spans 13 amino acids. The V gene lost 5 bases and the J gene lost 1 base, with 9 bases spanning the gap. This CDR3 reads CAISREGSYEQYF. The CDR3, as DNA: TGTGCCATCAGTAGAGAGGGTTCCTACGAGCAGTACTTC.

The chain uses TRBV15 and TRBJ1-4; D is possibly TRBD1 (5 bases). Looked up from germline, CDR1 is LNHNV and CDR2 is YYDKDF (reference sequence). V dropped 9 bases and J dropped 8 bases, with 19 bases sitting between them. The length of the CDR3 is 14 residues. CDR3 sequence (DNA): TGTGCCACTGGACCCGGGGGGTTTATAGAAAAACTGTTTTTT. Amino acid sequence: CATGPGGFIEKLFF.

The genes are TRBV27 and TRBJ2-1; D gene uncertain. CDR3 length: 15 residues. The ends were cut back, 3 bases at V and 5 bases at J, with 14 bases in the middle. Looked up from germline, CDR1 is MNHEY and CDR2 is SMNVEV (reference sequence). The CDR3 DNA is TGTGCCAGCAGTTTCAGTGGCGGCAGACACAATGAGCAGTTCTTC. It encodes CASSFSGGRHNEQFF.

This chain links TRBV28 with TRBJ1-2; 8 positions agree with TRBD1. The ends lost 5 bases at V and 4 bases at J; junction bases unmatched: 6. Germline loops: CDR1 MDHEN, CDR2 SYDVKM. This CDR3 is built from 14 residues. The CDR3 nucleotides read TGTGCCAGCAGTCTGGACAGGGATGGCTATGGCTACACCTTC. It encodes CASSLDRDGYGYTF.

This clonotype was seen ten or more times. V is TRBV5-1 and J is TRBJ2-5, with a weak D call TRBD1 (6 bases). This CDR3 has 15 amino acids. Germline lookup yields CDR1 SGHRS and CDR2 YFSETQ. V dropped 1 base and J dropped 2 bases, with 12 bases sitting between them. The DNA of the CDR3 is TGCGCCAGCAGCTTGATCGGACAGACACAAGAGACCCAGTACTTC. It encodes CASSLIGQTQETQYF.

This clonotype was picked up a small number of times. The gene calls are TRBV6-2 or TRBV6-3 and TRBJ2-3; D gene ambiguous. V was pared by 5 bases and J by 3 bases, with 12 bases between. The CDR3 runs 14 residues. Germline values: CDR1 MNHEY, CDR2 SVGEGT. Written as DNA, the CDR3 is TGTGCCAGCAGTGACCACATCAGGACAGATACGCAGTATTTT. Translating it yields CASSDHIRTDTQYF.

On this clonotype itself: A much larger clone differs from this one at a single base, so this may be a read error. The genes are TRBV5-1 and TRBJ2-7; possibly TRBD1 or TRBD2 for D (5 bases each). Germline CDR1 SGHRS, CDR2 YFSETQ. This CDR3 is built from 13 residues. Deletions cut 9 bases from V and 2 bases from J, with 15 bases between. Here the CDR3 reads CATRRGAAYEQYF. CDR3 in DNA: TGCGCCACCCGACGAGGGGCAGCCTACGAGCAGTACTTC. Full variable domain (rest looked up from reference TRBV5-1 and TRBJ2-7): KAGVTQTPRYLIKTRGQQVTLSCSPISGHRSVSWYQQTPGQGLQFLFEYFSETQRNKGNFPGRFSGRQFSNSRSEMNVSTLELGDSALYLCATRRGAAYEQYFGPGTRLTVT.

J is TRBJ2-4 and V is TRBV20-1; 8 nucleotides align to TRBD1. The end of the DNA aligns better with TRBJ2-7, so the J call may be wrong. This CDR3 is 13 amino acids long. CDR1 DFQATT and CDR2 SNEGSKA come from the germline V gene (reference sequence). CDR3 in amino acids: CSAPRTGMNEQYF. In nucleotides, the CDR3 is TGCAGTGCTCCTCGGACAGGGATGAACGAGCAGTACTTC.

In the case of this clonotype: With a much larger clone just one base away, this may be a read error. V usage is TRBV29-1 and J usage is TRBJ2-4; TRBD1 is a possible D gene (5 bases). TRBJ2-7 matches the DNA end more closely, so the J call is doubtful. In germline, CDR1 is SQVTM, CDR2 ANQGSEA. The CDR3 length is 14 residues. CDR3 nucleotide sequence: TGCAGCGTTGAAGAGGTTAGGGGAAGCTACGAGCAGTACTTC. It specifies CSVEEVRGSYEQYF.

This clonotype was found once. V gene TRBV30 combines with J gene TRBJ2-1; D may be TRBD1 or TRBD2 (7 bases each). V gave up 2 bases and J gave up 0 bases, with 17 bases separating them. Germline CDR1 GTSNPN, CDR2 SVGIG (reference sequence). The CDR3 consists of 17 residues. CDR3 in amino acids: CAWSQGEGPGSYNEQFF. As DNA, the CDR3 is TGTGCCTGGAGTCAGGGGGAGGGCCCCGGCTCCTACAATGAGCAGTTCTTC.